This T cell receptor (beta chain) was captured by sequencing in a study of blood T cell repertoires in COVID-19. Background on the study: Samples taken during acute and convalescent COVID-19 were collected in the United States, Italy and Spain.

Data came from immunoSEQ multiplex PCR; TCRdb stores just in-frame clones and leaves some out. The table has about 160,000 clones, over 80% seen once. Per germline, CDR1 SGHTA and CDR2 FQGNSA. The CDR3 sequence is 17 residues long. V shed 6 bases, J shed 3 bases, and the junction held 11 bases outside the gene matches. The V call is TRBV7-2, the J call TRBJ1-5; TRBD1 agrees at 10 bases. This clonotype originated in a man younger than 40 with COVID-19, enrolled during active disease. Sequenced input: peripheral blood. The CDR3 DNA is TGTGCCAGCAGAAAGACAGGGGGCTCCGGGGACAATCAGCCCCAGCATTTT. It yields the protein CASRKTGGSGDNQPQHF. The full variable domain, completed using reference TRBV7-2 and TRBJ1-5, is GAGVSQSPSNKVTEKGKDVELRCDPISGHTALYWYRQSLGQGLEFLIYFQGNSAPDKSGLPSDRFSAERTGGSVSTLTIQRTQQEDSAVYLCASRKTGGSGDNQPQHFGDGTRLSIL.